These 32 T cell receptor beta chains share one sample of origin, sequenced in a study of T cells in tuberculosis. TCRdb keeps only in-frame clones here, not all; method: immunoSEQ multiplex PCR. This repertoire shows about 36,000 clones, 93% found once; its top ten account for roughly 6.4%. The sequencing input was PBMCs. Every receptor here comes from a donor aged 10-35 years with latent tuberculosis or without tuberculosis infection.

The V call is TRBV5-4, the J call TRBJ1-6, with TRBD1 identical over 8 bases. J was trimmed by 18 bases and V by 2 bases; bases with no gene match: 7. Looked up from germline, CDR1 is SGHNT and CDR2 is YYREEE (reference sequence). The CDR3 spans 12 residues. Written as DNA, the CDR3 is TGTGCCAGCAGCTTCCAGGGGGCCCCAAGCCACTTT. This translates into CASSFQGAPSHF. The whole variable domain, remainder taken from reference TRBV5-4 and TRBJ1-6, is ETGVTQSPTHLIKTRGQQVTLRCSSQSGHNTVSWYQQALGQGPQFIFQYYREEENGRGNFPPRFSGLQFPNYSSELNVNALELDDSALYLCASSFQGAPSHFGNGTRLTVT.

V usage is TRBV19 and J usage is TRBJ2-7; TRBD2 matches 7 bases. There are 13 residues in the CDR3. Germline V gene lookup returns CDR1 LNHDA and CDR2 SQIVND (reference sequence). V gave up 5 bases and J gave up 6 bases; unmatched junction bases: 7. CDR3 sequence reads: CASSFGTKVEQYF. CDR3 sequence (DNA): TGTGCCAGTAGTTTTGGGACTAAAGTCGAGCAGTACTTC.

The chain carries TRBV27 and TRBJ2-1; 8 bases map to TRBD1. The CDR3 has 14 amino acids. Germline lookup yields CDR1 MNHEY and CDR2 SMNVEV (reference sequence). The junction had 7 bases not matched to a gene; V was cut back by 5 bases and J by 7 bases. Written as DNA, the CDR3 is TGTGCCAGCAGTGCGTGGACAGGGTTTAATGAGCAGTTCTTC. As protein: CASSAWTGFNEQFF.

The chain has TRBV27 and TRBJ1-2, with D maybe TRBD1 (5 bases). This CDR3 spans 15 amino acids. Trimming took 5 bases from V and 6 from J, leaving 19 bases between them. CDR1 and CDR2 (germline): MNHEY, SMNVEV (reference sequence). In DNA form, the CDR3 reads TGTGCCAGCAGTCCCCGCGGCCCTCAGGGAAATGGCTACACCTTC. Amino acid sequence: CASSPRGPQGNGYTF.

V and J are TRBV4-1 and TRBJ2-1; 8 nucleotides line up with TRBD2. The CDR3 is 16 amino acids. V lost 0 bases and J lost 7; bases outside the gene matches: 8. Germline CDR1 MGHRA, CDR2 YSYEKL. CDR3 amino acids: CASSQDPGGAANEQFF. For the CDR3, the DNA is TGCGCCAGCAGCCAAGATCCCGGGGGGGCGGCAAATGAGCAGTTCTTC.

The chain combines TRBV7-8 with TRBJ2-3; 11 nucleotides line up with TRBD1. This CDR3 has 15 amino acids. CDR1 and CDR2 (germline): SGHVS, FQNEAQ. The V segment lost 5 bases and the J segment 6 bases; nucleotides outside the gene matches: 7. The CDR3 reads CASSRDRGTGDTQYF. The CDR3, as DNA: TGTGCCAGCAGCCGGGACAGGGGGACCGGGGATACGCAGTATTTT.

The rearrangement links TRBV6-5 to TRBJ1-1; D gene unclear. Germline lookup yields CDR1 MNHEY and CDR2 SVGAGI. The CDR3 runs 13 residues. V gave up 5 bases and J gave up 0 bases, with 7 bases separating them. The CDR3 loop is CASSRGMNTEAFF. The DNA for the CDR3 is TGTGCCAGCAGTCGCGGGATGAACACTGAAGCTTTCTTT.

This chain links TRBV2 with TRBJ2-1, with 11 bases that match TRBD2. The CDR3 is made up of 17 amino acids. With 7 bases clipped from V and 3 bases from J, the junction kept 11 bases outside the gene matches. CDR1 is SNHLY, CDR2 FYNNEI, per germline. The CDR3 loop reads CASTVRPSGGHYNEQFF. CDR3 sequence (DNA): TGTGCCAGCACTGTCAGGCCTAGCGGGGGGCACTACAATGAGCAGTTCTTC.

V and J are TRBV6-6 and TRBJ2-2, with 8 nucleotides matching TRBD2. The CDR3 runs 15 residues. The V gene's germline CDR1 is MNHNY and CDR2 SVGAGI (reference sequence). Trimming took 5 bases from V and 3 from J; bases not matched to a gene: 5. The CDR3 DNA is TGTGCCAGCAGTCTCCCAGCGGGGGACACCGGGGAGCTGTTTTTT. Translation: CASSLPAGDTGELFF.

The chain carries TRBV5-6 and TRBJ1-2; possible D gene TRBD1, 6 bases. Trimming took off 6 bases at V and 6 bases at J, with 15 bases between the two ends. The CDR3 totals 13 residues. Germline V CDR1 and CDR2: SGHDT, YYEEEE. In nucleotides, the CDR3 is TGTGCCAGCATCGGTCGACAGGAGGATGGCTACACCTTC. Translating gives CASIGRQEDGYTF.

The chain links TRBV10-3 to TRBJ2-4, with D perhaps TRBD1 (5 bases). This CDR3 spans 16 amino acids. The V end lost 3 bases, the J end lost 0 bases, and 12 bases lay between the germline ends. Germline CDR1 reads ENHRY; CDR2 reads SYGVKD. CDR3 sequence: CAISDPDNPAKNIQYF. For the CDR3, the DNA is TGTGCCATCAGTGACCCGGACAACCCAGCCAAAAACATTCAGTACTTC.

This chain joins TRBV6-5 and TRBJ1-3, with a weak D call TRBD1 (5 bases). The CDR3 consists of 14 residues. The V end was cut by 2 bases, the J end by 6 bases, with 11 bases between. Germline-derived CDR1 and CDR2 are MNHEY and SVGAGI. The CDR3, as DNA: TGTGCCAGCAGTTACGGAGGGGAAGTAAACACCATATATTTT. It encodes CASSYGGEVNTIYF.

The rearrangement uses TRBV5-4 and TRBJ2-7, with TRBD1 matching 7 bases. With V trimmed by 4 bases and J by 3 bases, 4 bases remained unmatched. The CDR3 runs 13 residues. Germline V CDR1 and CDR2: SGHNT, YYREEE (reference sequence). The CDR3 coding sequence is TGTGCCAGCAGCCTCGGGACAGTCTACGAGCAGTACTTC. Residues: CASSLGTVYEQYF.

V is TRBV27 and J is TRBJ1-1; possibly TRBD1 for D (6 bases). Germline CDR1 MNHEY, CDR2 SMNVEV (reference sequence). V dropped 6 bases and J dropped 0 bases, with 11 bases sitting between them. The CDR3 spans 14 residues. CDR3 sequence: CASSPGQMNTEAFF. The CDR3 DNA is TGTGCCAGCAGCCCAGGACAGATGAACACTGAAGCTTTCTTT.

J is TRBJ2-2 and V is TRBV9; TRBD1 aligns across 8 bases. The ends lost 0 bases at V and 7 bases at J; junction bases unmatched: 14. CDR3 length: 18 residues. CDR1 is SGDLS and CDR2 is YYNGEE in the germline V gene. CDR3 protein: CASSVVPGGAELGGELFF. CDR3 DNA sequence: TGTGCCAGCAGCGTAGTACCAGGGGGCGCGGAGTTAGGCGGGGAGCTGTTTTTT.

The V gene is TRBV7-9, the J gene TRBJ2-7; 11 positions agree with TRBD1. CDR1 and CDR2 (germline): SEHNR, FQNEAQ (reference sequence). The CDR3 is 16 residues long. J lost 2 bases, V lost 5 bases, and 8 bases had no gene match. CDR3 in amino acids: CASSPPQGQGAYEQYF. The CDR3 nucleotides are TGTGCCAGCAGCCCCCCCCAGGGACAGGGGGCCTACGAGCAGTACTTC.

The J gene is TRBJ2-2, the V gene TRBV5-6; 10 positions match TRBD2. This CDR3 has 18 amino acids. Trimming took 4 bases from V and 0 from J; bases not matched to a gene: 9. CDR1 and CDR2 from the germline V gene are SGHDT and YYEEEE. The CDR3 bases are TGTGCCAGCAGCCTCACGAGCGGGAGGGTCCCGAACACCGGGGAGCTGTTTTTT. It codes for CASSLTSGRVPNTGELFF. The entire variable domain, with the rest obtained from reference TRBV5-6 and TRBJ2-2, is as follows: DAGVTQSPTHLIKTRGQQVTLRCSPKSGHDTVSWYQQALGQGPQFIFQYYEEEERQRGNFPDRFSGHQFPNYSSELNVNALLLGDSALYLCASSLTSGRVPNTGELFFGEGSRLTVL.

V usage is TRBV30 and J usage is TRBJ1-6; 7 bases are a match to TRBD1. Germline loops: CDR1 GTSNPN, CDR2 SVGIG (reference sequence). CDR3 length: 16 amino acids. Germline trimming cut 0 bases from V and 6 bases from J; bases unmatched to any gene: 8. The CDR3 protein is CAWSVPLGQINSPLHF. CDR3 DNA: TGTGCCTGGAGTGTCCCCTTGGGACAGATTAATTCACCCCTCCACTTT.

The chain links TRBV4-3 to TRBJ2-1; 7 bases match TRBD2. The CDR3 has 13 amino acids. The V gene end was trimmed by 4 bases and the J gene end by 10 bases; junction bases not matched to a gene: 7. Germline V gives CDR1 LGHNA, CDR2 YSLEER. The CDR3 region has the DNA TGCGCCAGCAGCCCCGGACGGGGGGACGAGCAGTTCTTC. Protein product: CASSPGRGDEQFF.

The CDR3 here is CASSNSGMVVSYEQYF. The CDR3 nucleotides read TGTGCCAGCAGCAACTCCGGTATGGTGGTTTCCTACGAGCAGTACTTC. This rearrangement joins TRBV6-6 to TRBJ2-5; D is ambiguous. The end of the DNA is better explained by TRBJ2-7, so the J call may be wrong. The CDR3 has 16 residues. Germline CDR1 reads MNHNY; CDR2 reads SVGAGI (reference sequence).

The chain recombines TRBV27 with TRBJ1-3; 9 positions agree with TRBD1. Germline V CDR1 and CDR2: MNHEY, SMNVEV (reference sequence). The CDR3 consists of 16 residues. V lost 10 bases, J lost 4 bases, and 14 bases stayed unmatched. CDR3 sequence (DNA): TGTGCCACCCGAACCCAGACAGGGGGAACAGGAAACACCATATATTTT. As protein: CATRTQTGGTGNTIYF.

DNA of the CDR3: TGTGCCAGCAGCTTAGCCGGGGCTAGCGGGGGGAATACCGGGGAGCTGTTTTTT. Translated, it gives CASSLAGASGGNTGELFF. The V call is TRBV7-2, the J call TRBJ2-2; 11 nucleotides line up with TRBD2. Losses at the gene ends were 0 bases for V and 5 bases for J; bases not matched to a gene: 8. CDR3 length equals 18 residues. Germline V lookup: CDR1 SGHTA, CDR2 FQGNSA.

The chain has TRBV7-9 and TRBJ2-7; 7 nucleotides match TRBD1. Germline V gives CDR1 SEHNR, CDR2 FQNEAQ (reference sequence). The CDR3 runs to 13 residues. V dropped 5 bases and J dropped 4; count of bases not matched to a gene: 5. Written as DNA, the CDR3 is TGTGCCAGCAGCGCCGGGACAGAATACGAGCAGTACTTC. It encodes CASSAGTEYEQYF.

The gene calls are TRBV7-2 and TRBJ1-4; D not certain. CDR1 and CDR2 (germline): SGHTA, FQGNSA. V lost 5 bases and J lost 8, with 15 bases in between. CDR3 length: 14 residues. The CDR3 DNA sequence: TGTGCCAGCAGCCGAGACGGGGAAGGGGAAAAACTGTTTTTT. It yields the protein CASSRDGEGEKLFF.

The chain is built from TRBV4-3 and TRBJ1-1; TRBD1 matches 8 bases. Germline CDR1 reads LGHNA; CDR2 reads YSLEER. Unmatched junction bases numbered 8, after V lost 4 bases and J lost 4 bases. The CDR3 spans 15 residues. The CDR3 nucleotides read TGCGCCAGCAGCCCCGCAGGGGGCTGGGGCACTGAAGCTTTCTTT. It is translated as CASSPAGGWGTEAFF.

The chain combines TRBV10-3 with TRBJ1-1, with TRBD1 as a possible D gene (5 bases). Germline V gene lookup returns CDR1 ENHRY and CDR2 SYGVKD. V was trimmed by 7 bases and J by 3 bases, leaving 15 bases between them. The CDR3 contains 14 residues. Written as DNA, the CDR3 is TGTGCCATCACTGCAGAGATCAGGGACACTGAAGCTTTCTTT. Translating gives CAITAEIRDTEAFF.

J is TRBJ2-7 and V is TRBV14, with 9 bases lining up with TRBD1. The CDR3 sequence is 12 residues long. Germline CDR1 and CDR2: SGHDN and FVKESK. The V and J ends lost 3 bases and 9 bases, in that order; junction bases with no gene match: 3. CDR3 nucleotide sequence: TGTGCCAGCAGCCACGGGACAGGGTCGCAGTACTTC. This encodes CASSHGTGSQYF. Based on the CDR3 plus reference TRBV14 and TRBJ2-7, the full variable domain is EAGVTQFPSHSVIEKGQTVTLRCDPISGHDNLYWYRRVMGKEIKFLLHFVKESKQDESGMPNNRFLAERTGGTYSTLKVQPAELEDSGVYFCASSHGTGSQYFGPGTRLTVT.

This clone was observed a few times. The rearrangement joins TRBV19 to TRBJ1-5, with a possible D match to TRBD1 (6 bases). V lost 0 bases to trimming and J lost 7 bases, with 16 bases between them. The CDR3 has 16 amino acids. Looked up from germline, CDR1 is LNHDA and CDR2 is SQIVND (reference sequence). The CDR3 sequence is CASSIDQQGLWQPQHF. DNA of the CDR3: TGTGCCAGTAGTATAGATCAACAGGGACTATGGCAGCCCCAGCATTTT.

The chain uses TRBV14 and TRBJ1-5, with unresolved D. The ends were cut back, 1 base at V and 5 bases at J, with 6 bases in the middle. Germline V gives CDR1 SGHDN, CDR2 FVKESK. The CDR3 has 13 residues. The CDR3 sequence: CASSQGYDQPQHF. The CDR3 nucleotides are TGTGCCAGCAGCCAAGGTTATGATCAGCCCCAGCATTTT. Combining the CDR3 with reference TRBV14 and TRBJ1-5 gives the whole variable domain EAGVTQFPSHSVIEKGQTVTLRCDPISGHDNLYWYRRVMGKEIKFLLHFVKESKQDESGMPNNRFLAERTGGTYSTLKVQPAELEDSGVYFCASSQGYDQPQHFGDGTRLSIL.

The CDR3 loop reads CASSSGTGKENGYTF. The CDR3 coding sequence is TGTGCCAGCAGCTCCGGAACAGGGAAGGAAAATGGCTACACCTTC. The chain uses TRBV7-3 and TRBJ1-2; D is possibly TRBD1 (6 bases). The CDR3 consists of 15 residues. Germline CDR1 SGHTA, CDR2 FQGTGA. Trimming stripped 4 bases from V and 6 bases from J, with 18 bases between.

The chain carries TRBV6-6 and TRBJ2-7; 8 bases are shared with TRBD1. V lost 5 bases to trimming and J lost 5 bases; unmatched junction nucleotides: 11. The CDR3 totals 15 residues. Germline V gives CDR1 MNHNY, CDR2 SVGAGI (reference sequence). The CDR3 sequence: CASSLFTGGINEQYF. The DNA for the CDR3 is TGTGCCAGCAGTCTCTTTACAGGGGGTATAAACGAGCAGTACTTC.

V gene TRBV15 combines with J gene TRBJ2-2; TRBD2 might be the D (6 bases). This CDR3 is built from 15 residues. The germline gives CDR1 LNHNV, CDR2 YYDKDF (reference sequence). V was clipped by 3 bases and J by 6 bases, with 14 bases between them. The CDR3 reads CATSSRATGAGELFF. The CDR3, as DNA: TGTGCCACCAGCAGTCGGGCCACGGGAGCCGGGGAGCTGTTTTTT.